The next 11 T cell receptor beta chains were all read from a single sample in a study of identical twins. Via MiXCR, TCRdb re-called the 5' RACE reads, giving one row per CDR3 protein. Among 420,000 or so distinct CDR3 sequences, about 18% were seen once, and the ten largest hold about 12%. The specimen was naive T cells sorted from blood. All receptors come from a man aged 45-65 years in good health.

A single count supports this clonotype. The genes are TRBV28 and TRBJ2-3; tentative D call: TRBD1 (5 bases). The CDR3 totals 12 residues. Trimming took 5 bases from V and 8 from J, leaving 11 bases between them. Per germline, CDR1 MDHEN and CDR2 SYDVKM. The CDR3 loop is CASSGQGATQYF. In DNA form, the CDR3 reads TGTGCCAGCAGTGGGCAGGGCGCTACGCAGTATTTT.

Many counts were recorded for this clonotype. The chain uses TRBV29-1 and TRBJ2-2; 11 nucleotides match TRBD2. V gave up 7 bases and J gave up 2 bases; unmatched junction bases: 3. There are 14 residues in the CDR3. The V gene's germline CDR1 is SQVTM and CDR2 ANQGSEA. CDR3 sequence: CSAGTSGNTGELFF. CDR3 coding DNA: TGCAGCGCTGGGACTAGCGGTAACACCGGGGAGCTGTTTTTT.

The chain joins TRBV11-2 to TRBJ2-6; no definite D call. Trimming took 2 bases from V and 3 from J, leaving 17 bases between them. Germline V CDR1 and CDR2: SGHAT, FQNNGV. The CDR3 length is 18 residues. The CDR3 loop is CASSLRQLARSGANVLTF. The CDR3 nucleotides are TGTGCCAGCAGCTTAAGGCAGCTTGCAAGGAGTGGGGCCAACGTCCTGACTTTC.

This chain uses TRBV5-1 with TRBJ1-2, with D perhaps TRBD1 (6 bases). V lost 2 bases and J lost 0, with 11 bases in between. Germline V gene lookup returns CDR1 SGHRS and CDR2 YFSETQ. The CDR3 is 15 residues long. This CDR3 reads CASSFQGQTNYGYTF. In DNA form, the CDR3 reads TGCGCCAGCAGCTTTCAGGGACAAACTAACTATGGCTACACCTTC.

This clonotype was observed a handful of times. The V and J genes are TRBV28 and TRBJ2-1; 7 nucleotides match TRBD1. V gave up 6 bases and J gave up 7 bases; unmatched junction bases: 9. CDR3 size: 14 residues. CDR1 and CDR2 (germline): MDHEN, SYDVKM. The CDR3 sequence is CASRNGQARNEQFF. CDR3 sequence (DNA): TGTGCCAGCAGAAACGGACAGGCTAGAAATGAGCAGTTCTTC.

This clonotype has a handful of counts. This chain's CDR3 is CASFPGLARDTQYF. The CDR3 coding sequence is TGCGCCAGCTTCCCGGGACTAGCAAGAGATACGCAGTATTTT. The chain links TRBV5-1 to TRBJ2-3; 9 bases fit TRBD2. The germline V gene has CDR1 SGHRS and CDR2 YFSETQ. V trimming: 7 bases; J trimming: 5 bases; junction bases outside the gene matches: 8. This CDR3 is 14 amino acids long. Filled out from reference TRBV5-1 and TRBJ2-3, the complete variable domain reads KAGVTQTPRYLIKTRGQQVTLSCSPISGHRSVSWYQQTPGQGLQFLFEYFSETQRNKGNFPGRFSGRQFSNSRSEMNVSTLELGDSALYLCASFPGLARDTQYFGPGTRLTVL.

The sample holds a few counts of this clonotype. The rearrangement uses TRBV5-5 and TRBJ2-7; D is unclear. V was shortened by 7 bases and J by 0 bases, with 8 bases between the two germline ends. Germline CDR1 and CDR2: SGHKS and YYEKEE (reference sequence). The CDR3 consists of 12 residues. CDR3 loop: CASHSNSYEQYF. DNA for the CDR3: TGTGCCAGCCACAGTAACTCCTACGAGCAGTACTTC.

This clonotype was counted many times. The chain combines TRBV20-1 with TRBJ2-5, with TRBD2 identical over 8 bases. CDR1 DFQATT and CDR2 SNEGSKA come from the germline V gene (reference sequence). The CDR3 runs to 15 residues. Trimming removed 3 bases from V and 3 bases from J; junction bases left unmatched: 9. CDR3 coding DNA: TGCAGTGCTAGTGGCCTAGCGGGCAAGGAAGAGACCCAGTACTTC. This encodes CSASGLAGKEETQYF.

This clonotype was recorded a few times. The chain uses TRBV5-6 and TRBJ1-4, with D possibly TRBD1 on 6 matching bases. Trimming pared 4 bases from V and 8 bases from J, leaving 9 bases between. The CDR3 spans 12 residues. CDR1 is SGHDT, CDR2 YYEEEE, per germline. The CDR3 DNA is TGTGCCAGCAGCAGGGGGGTAGAAAAACTGTTTTTT. Translation: CASSRGVEKLFF.

The chain combines TRBV18 with TRBJ2-5; D may be TRBD2 (5 bases). The CDR3 covers 14 residues. The germline CDR1 and CDR2 sequences are KGHSH and LQKENI. Between the trimmed V and J ends, which lost 5 bases and 2 bases, there was a span of 12 bases. In DNA, the CDR3 is TGTGCCAGCTCAGGAGAGCGGAGGCAAGAGACCCAGTACTTC. Translated, it gives CASSGERRQETQYF.

There are a few counts of this clonotype. This chain uses TRBV29-1 with TRBJ1-5, with 7 bases aligning to TRBD1. The CDR3 is 14 amino acids. V was clipped by 6 bases and J by 2 bases; unmatched bases: 7. Germline lookup yields CDR1 SQVTM and CDR2 ANQGSEA. Written as DNA, the CDR3 is TGCAGCGTCGCCGACAGGGTCGGCAATCAGCCCCAGCATTTT. Translating it yields CSVADRVGNQPQHF. The entire variable domain, with the rest obtained from reference TRBV29-1 and TRBJ1-5, is as follows: SAVISQKPSRDICQRGTSLTIQCQVDSQVTMMFWYRQQPGQSLTLIATANQGSEATYESGFVIDKFPISRPNLTFSTLTVSNMSPEDSSIYLCSVADRVGNQPQHFGDGTRLSIL.